The clone carrying this T cell receptor (beta chain) is categorized as medium-sized (0.01 to 0.1%). The sample comes from a study of immune reconstitution after stem cell transplant in scleroderma. Germline values: CDR1 MNHEY, CDR2 SMNVEV (reference sequence). Trimming took 6 bases from V and 6 from J, leaving 18 bases between them. This CDR3 comprises 14 residues. Using its own MiXCR run on the RT-PCR reads, TCRdb lists one record per CDR3 protein. The sample holds about 3,700 distinct CDR3 sequences, 5% to 6% seen once. This TCR derives from a female donor with systemic sclerosis. This specimen was taken before or after autologous hematopoietic stem cell transplantation (not recorded which). V gene TRBV27 combines with J gene TRBJ2-7; D might be TRBD1 or TRBD2, each matching 6 bases. CDR3 bases: TGTGCCAGCAGGGAGGGGGGCACTCTGGGCGAGCAGTACTTC. It encodes CASREGGTLGEQYF.